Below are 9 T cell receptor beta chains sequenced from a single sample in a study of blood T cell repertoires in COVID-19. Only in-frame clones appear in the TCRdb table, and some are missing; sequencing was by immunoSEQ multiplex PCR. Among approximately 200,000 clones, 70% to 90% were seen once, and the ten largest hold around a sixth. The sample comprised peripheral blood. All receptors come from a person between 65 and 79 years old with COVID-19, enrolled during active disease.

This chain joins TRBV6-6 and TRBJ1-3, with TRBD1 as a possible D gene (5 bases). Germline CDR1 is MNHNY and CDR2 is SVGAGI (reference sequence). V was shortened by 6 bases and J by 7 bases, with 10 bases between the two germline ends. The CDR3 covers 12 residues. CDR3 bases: TGTGCCAGCAGATCAGGGTACAACACCATATATTTT. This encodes CASRSGYNTIYF.

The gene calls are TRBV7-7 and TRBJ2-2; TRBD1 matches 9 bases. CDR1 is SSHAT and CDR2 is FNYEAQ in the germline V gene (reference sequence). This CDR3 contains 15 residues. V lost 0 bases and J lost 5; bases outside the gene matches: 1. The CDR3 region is CASSLATGGTGELFF. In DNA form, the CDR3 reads TGTGCCAGCAGCTTAGCGACAGGGGGGACCGGGGAGCTGTTTTTT.

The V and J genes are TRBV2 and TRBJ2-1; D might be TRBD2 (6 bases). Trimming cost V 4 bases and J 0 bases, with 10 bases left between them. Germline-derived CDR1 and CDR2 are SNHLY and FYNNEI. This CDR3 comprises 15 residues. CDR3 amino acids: CASSGGGTSYNEQFF. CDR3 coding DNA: TGTGCCAGCAGTGGCGGCGGGACCTCCTACAATGAGCAGTTCTTC.

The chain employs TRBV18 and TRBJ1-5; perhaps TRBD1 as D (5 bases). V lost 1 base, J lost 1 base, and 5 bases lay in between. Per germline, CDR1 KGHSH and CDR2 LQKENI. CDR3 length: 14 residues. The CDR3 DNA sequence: TGTGCCAGCTCACCACAGGGGAGCAATCAGCCCCAGCATTTT. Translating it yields CASSPQGSNQPQHF.

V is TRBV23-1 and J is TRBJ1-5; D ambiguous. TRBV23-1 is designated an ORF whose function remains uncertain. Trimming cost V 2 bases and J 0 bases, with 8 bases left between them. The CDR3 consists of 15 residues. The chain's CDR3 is CASSQGEGSNQPQHF. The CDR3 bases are TGCGCCAGCAGTCAAGGAGAGGGTAGCAATCAGCCCCAGCATTTT.

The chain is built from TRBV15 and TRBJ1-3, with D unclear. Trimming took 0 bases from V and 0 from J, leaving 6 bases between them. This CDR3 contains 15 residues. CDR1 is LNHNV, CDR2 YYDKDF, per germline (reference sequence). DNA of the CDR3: TGTGCCACCAGCAGAGATGGCAACTCTGGAAACACCATATATTTT. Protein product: CATSRDGNSGNTIYF.

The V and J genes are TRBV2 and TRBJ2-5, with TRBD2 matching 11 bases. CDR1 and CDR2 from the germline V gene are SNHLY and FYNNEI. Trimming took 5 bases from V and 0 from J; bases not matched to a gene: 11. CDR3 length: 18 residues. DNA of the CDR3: TGTGCCAGCAGTACACTACTAGCGGGGGCCCTGTACCAAGAGACCCAGTACTTC. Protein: CASSTLLAGALYQETQYF.

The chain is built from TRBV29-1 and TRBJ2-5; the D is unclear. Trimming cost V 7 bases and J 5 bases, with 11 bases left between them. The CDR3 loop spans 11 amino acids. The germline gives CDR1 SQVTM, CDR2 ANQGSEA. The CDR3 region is CSGAFSETQYF. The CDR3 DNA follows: TGCAGCGGAGCCTTTTCGGAGACCCAGTACTTC.

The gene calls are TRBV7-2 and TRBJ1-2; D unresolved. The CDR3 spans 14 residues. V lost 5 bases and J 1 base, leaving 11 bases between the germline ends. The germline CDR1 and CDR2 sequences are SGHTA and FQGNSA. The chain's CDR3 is CASSPMLDNYGYTF. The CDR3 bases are TGTGCCAGCAGCCCCATGTTAGATAACTATGGCTACACCTTC. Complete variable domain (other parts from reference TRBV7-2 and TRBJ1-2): GAGVSQSPSNKVTEKGKDVELRCDPISGHTALYWYRQSLGQGLEFLIYFQGNSAPDKSGLPSDRFSAERTGGSVSTLTIQRTQQEDSAVYLCASSPMLDNYGYTFGSGTRLTVV.